This T cell receptor (beta chain) was captured by sequencing in a study of molecular identifiers for immune sequencing clone quantification. Looking at the study overall: Five portions were made in replicates from RNA of roughly 20,000 or 100,000 naive CD8 cells, and four underwent sequencing. The study, taken as a whole, reports: Over 99% of effector molecules, yet under 1% of naive-cell molecules, were held by clones above 20 RNA copies.

It was from around 20,000 to 1,000,000 sorted cells, with 10%, 30% or 50% RNA, that naive CD8 libraries came. Both previously described methods and listed TCR primers were employed to make bulk TCR libraries. One entry per CDR3 protein, called by TCRdb with MiXCR from the PCR reads. Of around 320,000 distinct CDR3 sequences in the sample, 24% were seen once. The CDR3 covers 16 residues. J was trimmed by 1 base and V by 10 bases; bases with no gene match: 14. Points on this clonotype: Its antigen is undetermined.

The chain links TRBV12-3 or TRBV12-4 to TRBJ2-3; 7 nucleotides match TRBD2. Sequencing used naive CD8+ T cells from blood, with Jurkat cell RNA spiked in. This sample's subset: FACS-sorted CD8+CD4-CCR7+CD45RA+ naive T cells. The clonotype originates from a human donor in good health. Some libraries in this study had Jurkat cell RNA spiked in. This CDR3 reads CATKSLVGGGTDTQYF. The CDR3 DNA sequence: TGTGCCACCAAGTCCCTTGTGGGGGGGGGCACAGATACGCAGTATTTT.